The sequence of this TCR beta chain was determined in a study of blood T cell repertoires in COVID-19. The germline V gene has CDR1 SNHLY and CDR2 FYNNEI. The CDR3 is 14 amino acids. V lost 4 bases to trimming and J lost 6 bases; unmatched junction nucleotides: 9. It was during active infection that Seattle patients were enrolled and then longitudinally followed. Methods used by the authors: Reference gene primer amplification gave estimated nucleated cell counts. Method: immunoSEQ multiplex PCR; TCRdb's copy keeps in-frame clones and lacks some. D and trimming were read from the DNA, whereas the V and J calls and clone size are those reported in that table. The sample includes roughly 130,000 clones, about nine tenths of them seen just once.

The sample was peripheral blood. J is TRBJ2-7 and V is TRBV2, with 7 bases lining up with TRBD1. This TCR came from a human donor with COVID-19, enrolled during active disease. The donor label of this sample is uncertain. CDR3 amino acids: CASSVSDRESEQYF. The CDR3 DNA sequence: TGTGCCAGCAGTGTGAGTGACAGGGAAAGCGAGCAGTACTTC.